This entry lists 16 T cell receptor beta chains sequenced from one sample in a study of blood T cells in healthy people across ages. Sample-barcoded 5' priming and a J-beta primer mix drove a second PCR of 7 to 11 cycles. TCRdb independently ran MiXCR on the 5' RACE reads; one entry per CDR3 protein. Of approximately 820,000 distinct CDR3 sequences in the sample, around two fifths were seen once. Sample: blood. Receptors were obtained from a man aged 60-69 years in good health.

This clonotype was recorded at least ten times. The chain links TRBV7-2 to TRBJ2-3; D gene uncertain. The V gene lost 2 bases and the J gene lost 0 bases, with 6 bases spanning the gap. Germline values: CDR1 SGHTA, CDR2 FQGNSA. This CDR3 contains 14 residues. The CDR3 protein is CASSLTSSTDTQYF. CDR3 bases: TGTGCCAGCAGCTTAACATCTAGCACAGATACGCAGTATTTT.

This clonotype occurred a few times. This chain uses TRBV2 with TRBJ1-2; tentative D call: TRBD1 (6 bases). V dropped 10 bases and J dropped 4 bases, with 13 bases sitting between them. Germline V lookup: CDR1 SNHLY, CDR2 FYNNEI. The CDR3 is 12 residues long. CDR3 sequence: CATDPQGYGYTF. DNA of the CDR3: TGTGCCACTGACCCACAGGGCTATGGCTACACCTTC.

V gene TRBV5-5 combines with J gene TRBJ2-1, with D uncertain. Germline-derived CDR1 and CDR2 are SGHKS and YYEKEE (reference sequence). The CDR3 runs to 13 residues. V was shortened by 4 bases and J by 11 bases, with 16 bases between the two germline ends. CDR3 residues: CASSVAIIGKQFF. CDR3 nucleotides: TGTGCCAGCAGCGTGGCCATTATAGGTAAGCAGTTCTTC. Filled out from reference TRBV5-5 and TRBJ2-1, the complete variable domain reads DAGVTQSPTHLIKTRGQQVTLRCSPISGHKSVSWYQQVLGQGPQFIFQYYEKEERGRGNFPDRFSARQFPNYSSELNVNALLLGDSALYLCASSVAIIGKQFFGPGTRLTVL.

The chain has TRBV12-3 or TRBV12-4 and TRBJ1-2, with D tentatively TRBD1 (6 bases). V lost 5 bases and J lost 2, with 12 bases in between. CDR3 size: 14 residues. CDR3 residues: CASSTRQANYGYTF. The CDR3 nucleotides read TGTGCCAGCAGTACACGACAGGCGAACTATGGCTACACCTTC.

The V call is TRBV6-5, the J call TRBJ2-5; 10 bases map to TRBD1. After removal of 0 bases from V and 0 bases from J, the junction contained 1 base not matched to a gene. The CDR3 contains 16 residues. Germline V gives CDR1 MNHEY, CDR2 SVGAGI. Here the CDR3 reads CASSYSTGGYQETQYF. The CDR3 DNA reads TGTGCCAGCAGTTACTCGACAGGGGGCTACCAAGAGACCCAGTACTTC.

The chain joins TRBV4-3 to TRBJ2-7; D may correspond to TRBD1 or TRBD2 (5 bases each). Germline V gives CDR1 LGHNA, CDR2 YSLEER. With 3 bases removed from V and 3 bases from J, the gap between germline ends came to 15 bases. The CDR3 has 15 residues. Here the CDR3 reads CASSHWGRKDYEQYF. The DNA for the CDR3 is TGCGCCAGCAGCCACTGGGGACGGAAGGACTACGAGCAGTACTTC.

The chain links TRBV20-1 to TRBJ1-5, with D maybe TRBD1 (5 bases). In germline, CDR1 is DFQATT, CDR2 SNEGSKA (reference sequence). The CDR3 loop spans 13 amino acids. V lost 5 bases and J 3 bases, leaving 11 bases between the germline ends. This CDR3 is CSAGGGFNQPQHF. CDR3 nucleotide sequence: TGCAGTGCTGGGGGGGGGTTCAATCAGCCCCAGCATTTT.

This clonotype was picked up a small number of times. The CDR3 region is CASSVQESYEQYF. The CDR3 nucleotides read TGTGCCAGCAGTGTTCAGGAGTCCTACGAGCAGTACTTC. The V and J genes are TRBV6-1 and TRBJ2-5; no firm D call. The J call is uncertain, as TRBJ2-7 better fits the DNA end. CDR3 length: 13 residues. Germline values: CDR1 MNHNS, CDR2 SASEGT.

The chain has TRBV12-3 or TRBV12-4 and TRBJ2-3; D might be TRBD2 (6 bases). The CDR3 loop spans 13 amino acids. The germline V and J ends were trimmed by 3 bases and 7 bases, with 11 bases remaining between them. The CDR3 here is CASSFGTSYTQYF. DNA of the CDR3: TGTGCCAGCAGTTTCGGGACTTCTTATACGCAGTATTTT.

This clonotype was picked up a small number of times. V usage is TRBV11-2 and J usage is TRBJ2-1; 8 bases agree with TRBD2. The CDR3 contains 17 residues. Germline V gene sequence: CDR1 SGHAT, CDR2 FQNNGV. The V gene end was trimmed by 1 base and the J gene end by 4 bases; junction bases not matched to a gene: 9. The CDR3 DNA sequence: TGTGCCAGCAGCTTAGGTGGGACTAGAAAGGTTTACAATGAGCAGTTCTTC. Translated, it gives CASSLGGTRKVYNEQFF.

This clonotype was seen once. The chain recombines TRBV20-1 with TRBJ1-1; D possibly corresponds to TRBD1 (5 bases). V lost 1 base and J 0 bases, leaving 18 bases between the germline ends. This CDR3 has 17 amino acids. In germline, CDR1 is DFQATT, CDR2 SNEGSKA (reference sequence). The CDR3 protein is CSARAYWTSTVNTEAFF. In DNA form, the CDR3 reads TGCAGTGCTAGAGCCTATTGGACCTCGACAGTGAACACTGAAGCTTTCTTT.

This chain's CDR3 is CASSANMAYEQYF. The CDR3 DNA follows: TGCGCCAGCAGCGCTAATATGGCCTACGAGCAGTACTTC. This chain connects TRBV5-1 to TRBJ2-7; D remains unclear. CDR3 length equals 13 residues. In germline, CDR1 is SGHRS, CDR2 YFSETQ. Trimming took off 4 bases at V and 2 bases at J, with 10 bases between the two ends.

Notes on this clonotype: One end of the junction fails to match germline, which may point to a read error. The rearrangement links TRBV24-1 to TRBJ2-5; D is undetermined. Per the germline V gene, CDR1 is KGHDR and CDR2 is SFDVKD. The CDR3 is made up of 14 amino acids. CDR3 nucleotides: TGTGCCGCCAGTGATTCTGACATGGGCCATGGGCAGTACTTC. Residues: CAASDSDMGHGQYF.

The genes are TRBV6-2 or TRBV6-3 and TRBJ2-1, with D possibly TRBD1 on 5 matching bases. The ends were cut back, 2 bases at V and 4 bases at J, with 12 bases in the middle. Germline-derived CDR1 and CDR2 are MNHEY and SVGEGT. This CDR3 contains 15 residues. The CDR3 nucleotides read TGTGCCAGCAGTTACGAGGATAGGGGATACAATGAGCAGTTCTTC. Protein sequence: CASSYEDRGYNEQFF.

This clonotype was seen a few times. J is TRBJ1-2 and V is TRBV6-5; D is uncertain. Germline V lookup: CDR1 MNHEY, CDR2 SVGAGI. The CDR3 length is 15 residues. Trimming took 5 bases from V and 3 from J, leaving 16 bases between them. CDR3 bases: TGTGCCAGCAGTAGCGGGAATAACGGAGACTATGGCTACACCTTC. Translated, it gives CASSSGNNGDYGYTF.

The V call is TRBV4-3, the J call TRBJ2-1; 8 nucleotides line up with TRBD1. The ends lost 0 bases at V and 10 bases at J; junction bases unmatched: 8. Looked up from germline, CDR1 is LGHNA and CDR2 is YSLEER. CDR3 length: 15 residues. The CDR3 is CASSQDLQGANEQFF. For the CDR3, the DNA is TGCGCCAGCAGCCAAGATTTGCAGGGGGCCAACGAGCAGTTCTTC.